The next 21 T cell receptor beta chains were all read from a single sample in a study of blood T cells in healthy people across ages (dated by TCRdb to about 2015). The method behind the library was 5' RACE. Sequencing was performed on an Illumina HiSeq 2500. A second roughly 6 to 11 cycle PCR used a sample-barcoded 5' primer and a J-beta primer mix. TCRdb took the public reads, trimmed them with fastp at Q25, ran MiXCR for clone calling and kept in-frame beta chains. Here each entry gathers all rows of one CDR3 protein and keeps the most common genes and DNA. The sample table shows about 830,000 distinct CDR3 sequences, and 58% are seen once. The ten largest clones represent over 20% of the sample. Source material: blood. Receptor source: a man aged 25 to 40 in good health.

V is TRBV3-1 and J is TRBJ1-5; D is unresolved. With 0 bases removed from V and 3 bases from J, the gap between germline ends came to 9 bases. CDR1 and CDR2 from the germline V gene are LGHDT and YNNKEL (reference sequence). This CDR3 spans 15 amino acids. CDR3 bases: TGTGCCAGCAGCCAAGAATTTGACATCAATCAGCCCCAGCATTTT. Translating gives CASSQEFDINQPQHF.

The chain couples TRBV27 to TRBJ2-5, with a tentative D call TRBD1 (6 bases). The DNA end lines up better with TRBJ2-7; the J call may be wrong. The CDR3 is made up of 14 amino acids. Germline CDR1 MNHEY, CDR2 SMNVEV (reference sequence). The CDR3 reads CALPGHRAAYEQYF. CDR3 in DNA: TGTGCCCTACCCGGGCACAGGGCCGCCTACGAGCAGTACTTC.

The chain is built from TRBV7-2 and TRBJ1-2; D is uncertain. The V end was cut by 5 bases, the J end by 8 bases, with 9 bases between. Germline V lookup: CDR1 SGHTA, CDR2 FQGNSA. The CDR3 length is 11 residues. The CDR3 is CASSRARGYTF. CDR3 DNA: TGTGCCAGCAGCCGAGCGCGGGGCTACACCTTC.

V usage is TRBV6-1 and J usage is TRBJ2-5; D gene unclear. CDR1 and CDR2 from the germline V gene are MNHNS and SASEGT. The CDR3 runs 13 residues. Trimming shortened V by 1 base and J by 3 bases, and 6 bases separated the two germline ends. Written as DNA, the CDR3 is TGTGCCAGCAGTGAAGTGGGTAAAGAGACCCAGTACTTC. Protein: CASSEVGKETQYF.

V and J are TRBV20-1 and TRBJ2-7, with D possibly being TRBD2 (6 bases). V was cut by 5 bases and J by 3 bases, with 17 bases left in between. CDR1 is DFQATT, CDR2 SNEGSKA, per germline (reference sequence). CDR3 length: 14 residues. The CDR3 is CSAWNRDLLYEQYF. As DNA, the CDR3 is TGCAGTGCTTGGAACCGGGACTTACTCTACGAGCAGTACTTC.

The CDR3 DNA reads TGTGCCAGCAGTTACGAGACTAGCGGGAGGGATTACGAGCAGTACTTC. Encoded protein: CASSYETSGRDYEQYF. The V gene is TRBV6-5, the J gene TRBJ2-7; 14 nucleotides align to TRBD2. Germline CDR1 and CDR2: MNHEY and SVGAGI. V shed 2 bases and J 4 bases; nucleotides not matched to a gene: 4. The CDR3 is 16 amino acids.

The gene calls are TRBV18 and TRBJ2-1, with TRBD1 as a possible D gene (5 bases). Germline V gene data show CDR1 as KGHSH and CDR2 as LQKENI. The CDR3 is 13 amino acids. V was shortened by 6 bases and J by 9 bases, with 15 bases between the two germline ends. The CDR3 loop is CASSTQGSGEQFF. The CDR3, as DNA: TGTGCCAGCTCTACGCAGGGTTCTGGTGAGCAGTTCTTC.

This chain uses TRBV7-2 with TRBJ2-7; D assignment may be TRBD1 or TRBD2 (5 bases each). Trimming took 1 base from V and 2 from J, leaving 12 bases between them. The germline V gene encodes CDR1 SGHTA and CDR2 FQGNSA. This CDR3 is 15 amino acids long. Here the CDR3 DNA reads TGTGCCAGCAGCTTAGTTTGGGACGGAACCTACGAGCAGTACTTC. Protein sequence: CASSLVWDGTYEQYF.

In nucleotides, the CDR3 is TGTGCCAGCAGTGAATGGACTAACACTGAAGCTTTCTTT. Residues: CASSEWTNTEAFF. The chain recombines TRBV25-1 with TRBJ1-1; D call uncertain. Trimming took 1 base from V and 2 from J, leaving 5 bases between them. This CDR3 is 13 amino acids long. Germline V gene sequence: CDR1 MGHDK, CDR2 SYGVNS.

The V call is TRBV9, the J call TRBJ2-2; 7 bases agree with TRBD2. In germline, CDR1 is SGDLS, CDR2 YYNGEE. This CDR3 is built from 17 residues. V shed 3 bases and J 0 bases; nucleotides not matched to a gene: 8. CDR3 in DNA: TGTGCCAGCAGCGGACTGAGAGCGGGGTCGAACACCGGGGAGCTGTTTTTT. It translates to CASSGLRAGSNTGELFF.

The CDR3 loop is CASSLGGVQYNNNEQFF. The DNA for the CDR3 is TGCGCCAGCAGCTTAGGCGGGGTCCAGTATAACAACAATGAGCAGTTCTTC. The J gene is TRBJ2-1, the V gene TRBV5-1; perhaps TRBD2 as D (6 bases). V was clipped by 2 bases and J by 5 bases, with 20 bases between them. The germline CDR1 and CDR2 sequences are SGHRS and YFSETQ. This CDR3 spans 17 amino acids.

This clonotype has more than one count but fewer than ten. The chain combines TRBV6-5 with TRBJ1-5, with TRBD1 matching 12 bases. Germline V gives CDR1 MNHEY, CDR2 SVGAGI. The junction had 13 bases not matched to a gene; V was cut back by 9 bases and J by 7 bases. The CDR3 sequence is 16 residues long. The CDR3 coding sequence is TGTGCCAGTTCGGCCCGGGACAGGGGGCTCAGGCAGCCCCAGCATTTT. Protein: CASSARDRGLRQPQHF.

The chain's CDR3 is CSVSGTGDPYEQYF. CDR3 DNA: TGCAGCGTTTCCGGGACAGGGGATCCCTACGAGCAGTACTTC. This chain links TRBV29-1 with TRBJ2-7, with 10 nucleotides matching TRBD1. V lost 5 bases, J lost 2 bases, and 6 bases stayed unmatched. The CDR3 runs 14 residues. Germline V lookup: CDR1 SQVTM, CDR2 ANQGSEA.

The gene calls are TRBV20-1 and TRBJ2-3; 7 bases align to TRBD2. With V trimmed by 5 bases and J by 3 bases, 11 bases remained unmatched. The germline gives CDR1 DFQATT, CDR2 SNEGSKA (reference sequence). The length of the CDR3 is 15 residues. DNA for the CDR3: TGCAGTGCTCTCAAAGCGGGGAGTGGGACAGATACGCAGTATTTT. It codes for CSALKAGSGTDTQYF.

The rearrangement links TRBV5-1 to TRBJ2-2; unclear D gene. Trimming took off 0 bases at V and 4 bases at J, with 7 bases between the two ends. The CDR3 loop spans 14 amino acids. Germline V gives CDR1 SGHRS, CDR2 YFSETQ. CDR3 coding DNA: TGCGCCAGCAGCTTGGATCTCGGCACCGGGGAGCTGTTTTTT. This sequence encodes CASSLDLGTGELFF.

The chain recombines TRBV5-1 with TRBJ1-1; possible D gene TRBD1, 5 bases. The CDR3 runs to 15 residues. The germline V gene encodes CDR1 SGHRS and CDR2 YFSETQ. Trimming removed 0 bases from V and 0 bases from J, with 9 bases in between. Here the CDR3 reads CASSLAGRVNTEAFF. The CDR3 DNA reads TGCGCCAGCAGCTTGGCAGGCAGGGTGAACACTGAAGCTTTCTTT.

This chain links TRBV20-1 with TRBJ2-1, with D hard to call. From germline, CDR1 is DFQATT and CDR2 SNEGSKA (reference sequence). V was cut by 3 bases and J by 6 bases, with 9 bases left in between. The CDR3 covers 12 residues. The CDR3 coding sequence is TGCAGTGCTAGTACTGGGTCCAATGAGCAGTTCTTC. Its translation: CSASTGSNEQFF.

This sequence joins TRBV25-1 and TRBJ2-4; 9 bases are a match to TRBD2. The J call may not be correct, given that the DNA end is closer to TRBJ2-7. Germline V CDR1 and CDR2: MGHDK, SYGVNS. CDR3 length: 16 residues. For the CDR3, the DNA is TGTGCCAGCAGTGAATTTTCACTAGCGGGCTACTACGAGCAGTACTTC. Its translation is CASSEFSLAGYYEQYF.

V and J are TRBV5-1 and TRBJ2-1; TRBD2 matches 7 bases. The V gene's germline CDR1 is SGHRS and CDR2 YFSETQ. Losses at the gene ends were 4 bases for V and 7 bases for J; bases not matched to a gene: 17. The CDR3 consists of 17 residues. CDR3 region: CASSQIPTGGEGNEQFF. CDR3 nucleotide sequence: TGCGCCAGCAGCCAAATCCCTACGGGAGGTGAGGGGAATGAGCAGTTCTTC.

The J gene is TRBJ1-1, the V gene TRBV6-5; D may be TRBD1 (5 bases). The germline V and J ends were trimmed by 5 bases and 4 bases, with 8 bases remaining between them. Germline CDR1 and CDR2: MNHEY and SVGAGI. The CDR3 extends over 12 amino acids. The CDR3 sequence is CASSRDFTEAFF. CDR3 in DNA: TGTGCCAGCAGTCGGGACTTCACTGAAGCTTTCTTT.

In DNA, the CDR3 is TGCAGTGCTAGCCCGGGACAGGGCTACGAGCAGTACTTC. The encoded protein is CSASPGQGYEQYF. V usage is TRBV20-1 and J usage is TRBJ2-7; TRBD1 aligns across 9 bases. With 3 bases clipped from V and 3 bases from J, the junction kept 3 bases outside the gene matches. The CDR3 is made up of 13 amino acids. CDR1 is DFQATT, CDR2 SNEGSKA, per germline (reference sequence).